This is a list of T cell receptor beta chains from one sample in a study of T cell responses to AZD1222 COVID-19 vaccine. Method: immunoSEQ multiplex PCR; TCRdb's copy keeps in-frame clones and lacks some. This sample has about 55,000 clones, with 87% found just once. Sequenced here: peripheral blood, sampled on day 0 of AZD1222 vaccination. All receptors come from an adult in good health. Both conserved end residues are part of each CDR3. Each record gives: D gene, V gene, clone size, J gene, CDR3 protein, CDR3 DNA. A D gene is named only where the DNA matches it firmly. Clone size is stated in some rows and not others, as once, few, many or a class when expanded.

>TRBD1|TRBV19|.|TRBJ2-1
CASSMWTGNNEQFF
TGTGCCAGTAGTATGTGGACAGGCAACAATGAGCAGTTCTTC
>.|TRBV3-1/TRBV3-2|.|TRBJ2-2
CASSQVDGTGELFF
TGTGCCAGCAGCCAAGTGGACGGCACCGGGGAGCTGTTTTTT
>.|TRBV6-2/TRBV6-3|.|TRBJ1-5
CASSYAAAGYQPQHF
TGTGCCAGCAGTTATGCGGCAGCTGGGTATCAGCCCCAGCATTTT
>.|TRBV7-2|.|TRBJ2-3
CASSLAKLGGTDTQYF
TGTGCCAGCAGCTTAGCTAAGCTAGGCGGCACAGATACGCAGTATTTT
>TRBD2|TRBV18|once|TRBJ2-3
CASSPVAGGADTQYF
TGTGCCAGCTCACCAGTAGCGGGGGGCGCTGATACGCAGTATTTT
>TRBD1|TRBV6-5|.|TRBJ1-2
CASSYSGTADYGYTF
TGTGCCAGCAGTTACTCCGGGACAGCAGACTATGGCTACACCTTC
>TRBD1|TRBV18|.|TRBJ2-1
CASSPLDRGPTYNEQFF
TGTGCCAGCTCACCATTGGACAGGGGGCCGACCTACAATGAGCAGTTCTTC
>.|TRBV5-1|.|TRBJ2-1
CASRSVGTSNEQFF
TGCGCCAGCAGGTCCGTTGGCACCTCAAATGAGCAGTTCTTC
>TRBD1|TRBV5-1|.|TRBJ2-5
CASGGQGWETQYF
TGCGCCAGCGGGGGACAGGGTTGGGAGACCCAGTACTTC
>.|TRBV6-2/TRBV6-3|once|TRBJ1-5
CASSYSIGRRNQPQHF
TGTGCCAGCAGTTACTCGATCGGCAGGCGCAATCAGCCCCAGCATTTT
>.|TRBV15|.|TRBJ2-1
CATSRDPPGTFYNEQFF
TGTGCCACCAGCAGAGATCCCCCAGGCACGTTTTACAATGAGCAGTTCTTC
>TRBD2|TRBV11-1|.|TRBJ2-3
CASSKVGLAAADTQYF
TGTGCCAGCAGCAAAGTCGGACTAGCGGCGGCAGATACGCAGTATTTT
>.|TRBV5-1|.|TRBJ1-2
CASSLAVSGGYTF
TGCGCCAGCAGCTTGGCGGTATCAGGTGGCTACACCTTC
>TRBD1|TRBV27|few|TRBJ2-1
CASSNRGQRYNEQFF
TGTGCCAGCAGTAATAGGGGACAGAGATACAATGAGCAGTTCTTC
>.|TRBV2|.|TRBJ2-7
CASIPRGYEQYF
TGTGCCAGCATACCCAGGGGTTACGAGCAGTACTTC
>.|TRBV6-5|.|TRBJ1-3
CGRDASGNTIYF
TGTGGGAGGGACGCATCTGGAAACACCATATATTTT
>TRBD2|TRBV6-5|.|TRBJ2-7
CASSYSTSGSYEQYF
TGTGCCAGCAGTTACTCTACTAGCGGGTCCTACGAGCAGTACTTC
>.|TRBV24-1|.|TRBJ2-5
CATSDLLTRSGQETQYF
TGTGCCACCAGTGATTTGCTAACTAGATCTGGCCAAGAGACCCAGTACTTC
>TRBD1|TRBV7-3|.|TRBJ2-2
CASSPDRVRIGTGELFF
TGTGCCAGCAGCCCGGACAGGGTGCGGATTGGTACCGGGGAGCTGTTTTTT
>TRBD1|TRBV6-4|once|TRBJ1-4
CASRLRGPDEKLFF
TGTGCCAGCAGACTCAGGGGGCCTGATGAAAAACTGTTTTTT
>TRBD2|TRBV6-1|few|TRBJ2-7
CASSESGGSWYEQYF
TGTGCCAGCAGTGAATCGGGGGGTTCATGGTACGAGCAGTACTTC
>TRBD1|TRBV4-2|.|TRBJ2-2
CASSQEGTVNTGELFF
TGTGCCAGCAGCCAGGAAGGGACAGTGAACACCGGGGAGCTGTTTTTT